These 9 T cell receptor beta chains share one sample of origin, sequenced in a study of OX40 agonist ivuxolimab in advanced cancers. The protocol was immunoSEQ multiplex PCR, while the TCRdb copy is restricted to in-frame clones and leaves out a portion. There are around 56,000 clones in the sample; nearly 90% occur only once, and around 10% lies in the top ten. The sample in question was CD4+ or CD8+ T cells sorted from blood, obtained in a trial of the OX40 agonist ivuxolimab. The source of these receptors is an adult with an advanced solid tumor such as melanoma, head and neck, liver or kidney cancer.

A single count supports this clone. CDR3 nucleotides: TGTGCCAGCAGCTCCCAGGGGTACGAGCAGTACGTC. Residues: CASSSQGYEQYV. This chain connects TRBV7-9 to TRBJ2-7; D possibly corresponds to TRBD1 (6 bases). Trimming pared 4 bases from V and 4 bases from J, leaving 8 bases between. This CDR3 is 12 amino acids long. The germline gives CDR1 SEHNR, CDR2 FQNEAQ (reference sequence).

This chain uses TRBV11-1 with TRBJ2-2, with a possible D match to TRBD1 (6 bases). Germline V gene data show CDR1 as SGHAT and CDR2 as FQDESV (reference sequence). The CDR3 is made up of 14 amino acids. With 4 bases removed from V and 1 base from J, the gap between germline ends came to 7 bases. The chain's CDR3 is CASSSRGNTGELFF. The CDR3 DNA reads as TGTGCCAGCAGCTCCAGGGGGAACACCGGGGAGCTGTTTTTT. The variable domain in full, completed from reference TRBV11-1 and TRBJ2-2, reads EAEVAQSPRYKITEKSQAVAFWCDPISGHATLYWYRQILGQGPELLVQFQDESVVDDSQLPKDRFSAERLKGVDSTLKIQPAELGDSAMYLCASSSRGNTGELFFGEGSRLTVL.

The V gene is TRBV28, the J gene TRBJ2-3; 8 nucleotides line up with TRBD1. The germline gives CDR1 MDHEN, CDR2 SYDVKM. Trimming took 7 bases from V and 3 from J; bases not matched to a gene: 9. CDR3 length: 15 residues. CDR3: CASTFGQGSTDTQYF. The CDR3 nucleotides are TGTGCCAGCACCTTCGGACAGGGTAGTACAGATACGCAGTATTTT.

This clone was seen a single time. DNA of the CDR3: TGCGCCAGCAGCTCCGGACAGGGCCCTAACTATGGCTACACCTTC. This translates into CASSSGQGPNYGYTF. The rearrangement uses TRBV5-1 and TRBJ1-2, with TRBD1 identical over 8 bases. Trimming cost V 3 bases and J 0 bases; bases outside gene matches: 4. This CDR3 has 15 residues. Germline V gene lookup returns CDR1 SGHRS and CDR2 YFSETQ.

The chain uses TRBV6-6 and TRBJ2-7; D not resolved. Germline loops: CDR1 MNHNY, CDR2 SVGAGI (reference sequence). CDR3 length equals 13 residues. With 6 bases removed from V and 3 bases from J, the gap between germline ends came to 12 bases. CDR3 protein: CASRIDPGYEQYV. The CDR3 nucleotides read TGTGCCAGCAGGATCGACCCGGGCTACGAGCAGTACGTC.

The chain uses TRBV7-8 and TRBJ2-7, with D possibly being TRBD1 or TRBD2 (5 bases each). Germline assignment: CDR1 SGHVS and CDR2 FQNEAQ. The CDR3 runs 14 residues. V was cut by 3 bases and J by 2 bases, with 11 bases left in between. CDR3 DNA sequence: TGTGCCAGCAGCTTTTTCTCGGGGCCCTACGAGCAGTACTTC. Protein: CASSFFSGPYEQYF.

By sample share, this clone is medium-sized. The rearrangement joins TRBV6-5 to TRBJ1-2, with D unresolved. V shed 8 bases and J shed 5 bases, with 6 bases lying between them. The CDR3 length is 10 residues. Germline V lookup: CDR1 MNHEY, CDR2 SVGAGI. CDR3 DNA: TGTGCCAGCCGCGGATATGGCTACACCTTC. Translating gives CASRGYGYTF.

This chain links TRBV6-6 with TRBJ1-2, with D tentatively TRBD1 (5 bases). This CDR3 is 13 amino acids long. Trimming cost V 7 bases and J 9 bases, with 18 bases left between them. Germline lookup yields CDR1 MNHNY and CDR2 SVGAGI (reference sequence). Here the CDR3 reads CASKVGGGRSYTF. The CDR3 bases are TGTGCCAGCAAAGTCGGCGGGGGTAGAAGCTACACCTTC.

The chain employs TRBV7-3 and TRBJ2-1, with D possibly TRBD2 on 6 matching bases. The CDR3 extends over 14 amino acids. Germline V lookup: CDR1 SGHTA, CDR2 FQGTGA. The V end was cut by 3 bases, the J end by 5 bases, with 11 bases between. CDR3 in DNA: TGTGCCAGCAGCTTGGCGGGGTCGCACAATGAGCAGTTCTTC. Translated, it gives CASSLAGSHNEQFF.